This record looks at one T cell receptor (beta chain) sequence and its context. The read comes to an end 3 residues before the CDR3 does, leaving the germline J gene to fill in the end. This sample was taken from a study of Tregs in tolerant kidney transplant recipients. Trimming stripped 0 bases from V and 5 bases from J, with 19 bases between. The V gene's germline CDR1 is SGHTA and CDR2 FQGNSA. The CDR3 sequence is 17 residues long. Recipients received nonmyeloablative bone marrow transplants from related graft donors, with transient mixed chimerism. The data were produced by immunoSEQ multiplex PCR, yet TCRdb's version contains in-frame clones alone and is incomplete. The sample holds 30,000 to 40,000 clones.

The sequences come from CD4+ T cells from blood (PBMCs), collected 24 months after the transplant. This receptor was identified in a human patient who received a combined kidney and bone marrow transplant. Some of the T cells may derive from the graft donor. The chain has TRBV7-2 and TRBJ2-5; perhaps TRBD1 as D (5 bases). The CDR3 is CASSLAQGPSRGETQYF. CDR3 bases read: TGTGCCAGCAGCTTAGCCCAGGGCCCCAGTCGTGGGGAGACC.